This TCR beta chain is from a study of early T cells in non-severe SARS-CoV-2 infection. Individual cDNA molecules received unique molecular identifiers. MiXCR, run by TCRdb on the 5' RACE reads, gives a single entry per CDR3 protein. This sample has about 60,000 distinct CDR3 sequences; 14% to 15% occur once, and the top ten carry 8% to 10%. This CDR3 spans 15 amino acids. CDR1 is MNHEY, CDR2 SVGAGI, per germline. V was clipped by 2 bases and J by 3 bases, with 14 bases between them. This clonotype was sampled from an adult who was a healthcare worker with PCR-confirmed SARS-CoV-2 infection or an uninfected control (not recorded which). The sample consisted of whole blood, taken at baseline. The chain recombines TRBV6-5 with TRBJ2-7; a weak D match, TRBD1 (6 bases). CDR3 in amino acids: CASSYVQGACYEQYF. DNA of the CDR3: TGTGCCAGCAGTTACGTACAGGGCGCTTGCTACGAGCAGTACTTC.